This T cell receptor (beta chain) was captured by sequencing in a study of blood T cell repertoires in COVID-19 (dated by TCRdb to the early 2020s). Notes on the research overall: The collaborator samples originated in the United States, Italy and Spain and spanned the acute and convalescent phases of COVID-19. The material from the prospective study consisted of cDNA or gDNA derived from T cells, B-cell-depleted T cells, or PBMCs. Subjects who had been exposed to COVID-19, were actively infected with it, or had recovered from it provided the deeply sampled blood TCRbeta repertoires that made up the dataset. A freely available public database, intended as a resource for researchers studying the immune response to SARS-CoV-2, is where the repertoires were released. Samples came from the ongoing ImmuneRACE study (first 160 participants) plus 1,254 subjects from 6 global collaborators. Nearly every sample came with metadata listing a de-identified subject ID, COVID-19 status, age in years and sex. Where available, HLA class I and class II types were taken from metadata supplied by the sample provider and were not determined by assay-based typing.

To note about this clone: There is no known antigen for this receptor. No quality values exist for individual bases; no much larger clone is one base distant.

In the prospective study, participants were about 18 to 95 years old, resided in about two dozen geographic areas of the United States, and were enrolled through a virtual design. To assign participants to cohorts, the prospective study relied on clinical history that participants themselves reported in a screening survey and a study questionnaire. Recovered participants in ImmuneRACE Cohort 3 were defined by two consecutive negative NP/OP PCR tests, clearance by a healthcare professional, or resolution of symptoms. Mobile phlebotomists in the prospective study collected whole blood, serum and a nasopharyngeal or oropharyngeal swab from every participant. Participants in the prospective study had the option to provide additional blood draws and questionnaires over a roughly two-month period. Before DNA extraction, prospective study blood samples were shipped either frozen or at room temperature.

The immunoSEQ Assay, a bias-controlled multiplex PCR, was used to amplify TCRbeta CDR3 regions from genomic DNA. The authors processed their data as follows. Nucleated cell counts per sample were estimated from amplification of reference gene primers within the assay. To quantify the absolute abundance of each unique TCRbeta CDR3 rearrangement, sequence reads were collapsed and filtered. For each sample, productive Simpson clonality was calculated as the square root of Simpson's diversity index across productive rearrangements. Here the immuneACCESS table is served through TCRdb, limited to in-frame sequences with V and J called. Missing clones are a known gap in these copies; in checked studies unresolved V genes cover under half, and the rest lacks a known reason. V, J and clone size were drawn from that table, and D and trimming were deduced from the DNA. The sample yields about 300,000 clones; 85% were counted once. About 2.3% of the sample belongs to the ten largest clones.

The CDR3 numbers 13 residues from cysteine through phenylalanine. Only the CDR3 region is kept as DNA, spanning 39 bases read in frame from base 1. Trimming costs V 6 bases and J 8 bases, and their ends lie 15 bases apart. Reading the germline V gene gives CDR1 MNHEY and CDR2 SVGAGI. Results and caveats for the whole study, not just this receptor: The quantity of clinical and demographic metadata differed by source and by participant and was supplied without curation.

Sequenced input: PBMCs or T cells enriched from blood (not recorded which). The TCR sequence derives from a woman aged 50 to 60 who had recovered from COVID-19. The rearranged chain carries TRBV6-5 and TRBJ2-3; TRBD2 could be the D gene, as 6 bases match. This receptor has the CDR3 CASRGGVSATQYF. The DNA sequence is TGTGCCAGCAGAGGCGGGGTCAGCGCTACGCAGTATTTT.